The 23 T cell receptor beta chains below all came from one sample that was sequenced in a study of blood T cells in healthy people across ages. PCR was performed a second time for about 7 to 11 cycles using a sample-barcoded 5' primer and a J-beta primer mix. TCRdb processed the 5' RACE reads anew with MiXCR; each CDR3 protein has one entry. Seen here are more than 500,000 distinct CDR3 sequences, about 26% observed once, and the top ten hold about 3.9%. This sample also appeared in a second study, on T cells of mothers and their children.

Sequencing was done on a sample of blood. The source is a boy aged 2-9 years in good health.

This chain links TRBV6-5 with TRBJ2-3; weak D call: TRBD2 (7 bases). The CDR3 has 14 amino acids. V was cut by 6 bases and J by 6 bases, with 16 bases left in between. Germline V CDR1 and CDR2: MNHEY, SVGAGI. This CDR3 is CASRLGRGLDTQYF. The CDR3 nucleotides read TGTGCCAGCAGGCTTGGGAGGGGGTTGGATACGCAGTATTTT.

This clonotype was observed a few times. The J gene is TRBJ2-7, the V gene TRBV29-1; D perhaps matches TRBD1 (6 bases). V gave up 0 bases and J gave up 3 bases, with 9 bases separating them. Looked up from germline, CDR1 is SQVTM and CDR2 is ANQGSEA. The CDR3 has 13 amino acids. The CDR3 nucleotides read TGCAGCGTTGAAGACAAGGGGGACTACGAGCAGTACTTC. Protein product: CSVEDKGDYEQYF.

J is TRBJ2-7 and V is TRBV10-3, with D possibly called TRBD1 or TRBD2 (5 bases each). The J call may be in error: the DNA end matches TRBJ2-5 better. The CDR3 extends over 14 amino acids. The germline gives CDR1 ENHRY, CDR2 SYGVKD. The CDR3 region has the DNA TGTGCCATCAGCCCCACCGGGACGCAAGAGACCCAGTACTTC. Amino acids: CAISPTGTQETQYF.

This clonotype occurred a few times. The J gene is TRBJ2-1, the V gene TRBV10-2, with 10 bases identical to TRBD1. J lost 10 bases, V lost 4 bases, and 7 bases had no gene match. Germline values: CDR1 WSHSY, CDR2 SAAADI. CDR3 size: 14 residues. As DNA, the CDR3 is TGCGCCAGCAGTGGGACAGGGGGAGTGGGGGAGCAGTTCTTC. Translating it yields CASSGTGGVGEQFF.

This clonotype was detected a few times. The chain combines TRBV9 with TRBJ2-2; 13 positions agree with TRBD2. Per the germline V gene, CDR1 is SGDLS and CDR2 is YYNGEE. This CDR3 spans 17 amino acids. Trimming at V came to 6 bases and at J to 0 bases, leaving 5 bases not matched to a gene. The CDR3 DNA reads TGTGCCAGCACCATGGGACTAGCGGGGTCGAACACCGGGGAGCTGTTTTTT. It is translated as CASTMGLAGSNTGELFF.

This clonotype is a singleton in its sample. The rearrangement joins TRBV7-9 to TRBJ2-7; TRBD2 matches 9 bases. The V and J ends lost 7 bases and 4 bases, in that order; junction bases with no gene match: 11. This CDR3 has 15 amino acids. The germline V gene has CDR1 SEHNR and CDR2 FQNEAQ (reference sequence). CDR3 in DNA: TGTGCCAGCACCGGGGGACTAGCTATAAGATACGAGCAGTACTTC. It specifies CASTGGLAIRYEQYF.

This clonotype was counted between two and nine times. CDR3 region: CAISAESYNEQFF. CDR3 bases: TGTGCCATTTCTGCCGAATCCTACAATGAGCAGTTCTTC. This chain connects TRBV6-6 to TRBJ2-1, with unresolved D. The CDR3 length is 13 residues. The germline V and J ends were trimmed by 10 bases and 1 base, with 11 bases remaining between them. Germline CDR1 MNHNY, CDR2 SVGAGI (reference sequence).

This chain uses TRBV6-1 with TRBJ2-7, with TRBD2 matching 9 bases. Trimming cost V 4 bases and J 5 bases; bases outside gene matches: 6. CDR1 is MNHNS, CDR2 SASEGT, per germline. The CDR3 is made up of 14 amino acids. CDR3 coding DNA: TGTGCCAGCAGTGGAGCGGGGGGCCCGAACGAGCAGTACTTC. Translated, it gives CASSGAGGPNEQYF.

V gene TRBV7-2 combines with J gene TRBJ1-1; D unresolved. Germline V gene lookup returns CDR1 SGHTA and CDR2 FQGNSA. V was cut by 5 bases and J by 1 base, with 11 bases left in between. The CDR3 has 14 residues. CDR3 nucleotides: TGTGCCAGCAGCGTGGGCCGTGCGAACACTGAAGCTTTCTTT. This encodes CASSVGRANTEAFF.

This clonotype was detected only a few times. This chain links TRBV12-3 or TRBV12-4 with TRBJ2-3, with 10 bases matching TRBD2. The CDR3 covers 15 residues. V was pared by 6 bases and J by 1 base, with 4 bases of the junction left unmatched. The CDR3 here is CASRTGTSGTDTQYF. CDR3 nucleotide sequence: TGTGCCAGCAGGACCGGGACTAGCGGCACAGATACGCAGTATTTT.

This clonotype has at least ten counts. The chain joins TRBV12-3 or TRBV12-4 to TRBJ2-1, with D maybe TRBD2 (5 bases). The CDR3 is 15 residues long. V dropped 3 bases and J dropped 0 bases, with 9 bases sitting between them. DNA for the CDR3: TGTGCCAGCAGTTTCAGCGGAGGCTCCTACAATGAGCAGTTCTTC. Amino acid sequence: CASSFSGGSYNEQFF.

V gene TRBV5-1 combines with J gene TRBJ1-2; no reliable D call. This CDR3 region has 15 residues. CDR1 SGHRS and CDR2 YFSETQ come from the germline V gene. V shed 5 bases and J shed 2 bases, with 16 bases lying between them. The CDR3 spells CASRKNLKENYGYTF. In DNA, the CDR3 is TGCGCCAGCAGAAAGAACCTCAAGGAGAACTATGGCTACACCTTC.

This clonotype was counted between two and nine times. The chain uses TRBV10-3 and TRBJ2-4; 8 nucleotides align to TRBD2. V was clipped by 10 bases and J by 3 bases; unmatched bases: 5. This CDR3 is built from 13 residues. Germline V gene data show CDR1 as ENHRY and CDR2 as SYGVKD. CDR3 sequence: CATSGGGKNIQYF. The CDR3 nucleotides are TGTGCCACCTCCGGGGGGGGCAAAAACATTCAGTACTTC.

A word on this clonotype: Relative to the germline gene, one junction end is altered; a read error may explain this. The chain joins TRBV6-2 or TRBV6-3 to TRBJ1-4; 10 positions agree with TRBD1. Germline V CDR1 and CDR2: MNHEY, SVGEGT. The CDR3 extends over 12 amino acids. In DNA form, the CDR3 reads TGTGCCAGCAGTCTAGGGGACAGGGGAATTACTTTT. Protein product: CASSLGDRGITF.

This chain links TRBV29-1 with TRBJ2-1; 11 nucleotides agree with TRBD2. Germline CDR1 reads SQVTM; CDR2 reads ANQGSEA. The ends lost 1 base at V and 8 bases at J; junction bases unmatched: 10. This CDR3 is 16 amino acids long. The CDR3 nucleotides are TGCAGCGTTGAAGGGATCTTTAGCGGGGGGGCCGATGAGCAGTTCTTC. Its translation is CSVEGIFSGGADEQFF.

This clonotype was counted only a few times. This chain links TRBV20-1 with TRBJ1-2; D gene unclear. V was shortened by 1 base and J by 6 bases, with 12 bases between the two germline ends. The CDR3 has 13 residues. Germline loops: CDR1 DFQATT, CDR2 SNEGSKA (reference sequence). In nucleotides, the CDR3 is TGCAGTGCTAGAGTCAGTGGCCGTAATGGCTACACCTTC. Encoded protein: CSARVSGRNGYTF.

This clonotype has just a few counts. This chain joins TRBV7-2 and TRBJ2-3; D is tentatively TRBD1 or TRBD2 (5 bases each). V lost 4 bases to trimming and J lost 10 bases, with 15 bases between them. This CDR3 has 13 residues. Germline V gene lookup returns CDR1 SGHTA and CDR2 FQGNSA. CDR3 in amino acids: CASSSREGAPQYF. In DNA form, the CDR3 reads TGTGCCAGCAGCTCGAGGGAAGGGGCCCCGCAGTATTTT. Filled out from reference TRBV7-2 and TRBJ2-3, the complete variable domain reads GAGVSQSPSNKVTEKGKDVELRCDPISGHTALYWYRQSLGQGLEFLIYFQGNSAPDKSGLPSDRFSAERTGGSVSTLTIQRTQQEDSAVYLCASSSREGAPQYFGPGTRLTVL.

The V and J genes are TRBV5-4 and TRBJ2-5; TRBD1 matches at 7 bases. Germline lookup yields CDR1 SGHNT and CDR2 YYREEE (reference sequence). The CDR3 has 16 amino acids. Trimming cost V 5 bases and J 4 bases; bases outside gene matches: 14. In DNA form, the CDR3 reads TGTGCCAGCAGGGGCCAGGGGGTCGGGTTTGGAGAGACCCAGTACTTC. It encodes CASRGQGVGFGETQYF.

V and J are TRBV6-5 and TRBJ1-1; 7 nucleotides align to TRBD1. V was clipped by 0 bases and J by 2 bases; unmatched bases: 3. This CDR3 contains 15 residues. Germline V gene sequence: CDR1 MNHEY, CDR2 SVGAGI. CDR3 in DNA: TGTGCCAGCAGTTACTCGGCAGGGGGAAACACTGAAGCTTTCTTT. It codes for CASSYSAGGNTEAFF.

This clonotype appeared a few times. This chain joins TRBV11-2 and TRBJ1-1; a possible D gene is TRBD1 (5 bases). The CDR3 sequence is 16 residues long. The germline V gene encodes CDR1 SGHAT and CDR2 FQNNGV. V lost 3 bases and J 6 bases, leaving 20 bases between the germline ends. The CDR3, as DNA: TGTGCCAGCAGCTTCCTTCCGTGGGGGAAGGACTCTGAAGCTTTCTTT. Translated: CASSFLPWGKDSEAFF.

The chain recombines TRBV3-1 with TRBJ2-7, with no clear D. Germline V gives CDR1 LGHDT, CDR2 YNNKEL (reference sequence). Trimming pared 2 bases from V and 7 bases from J, leaving 9 bases between. The CDR3 extends over 12 amino acids. In DNA, the CDR3 is TGTGCCAGCAGCCAACTTGGAGAGGAGCAGTACTTC. This gives the protein CASSQLGEEQYF.

V usage is TRBV29-1 and J usage is TRBJ1-2; possibly TRBD1 for D (6 bases). CDR1 is SQVTM, CDR2 ANQGSEA, per germline. V was clipped by 7 bases and J by 6 bases, with 15 bases between them. There are 12 residues in the CDR3. The CDR3 region has the DNA TGCAGCGCCGGACCGGAGGGGGATGGCTACACCTTC. Translated, it gives CSAGPEGDGYTF.

This clonotype was counted only a few times. The chain has TRBV12-3 or TRBV12-4 and TRBJ1-1; no firm D call. Trimming removed 6 bases at V and 3 bases at J, with 14 bases between. CDR3 length equals 14 residues. The CDR3 loop reads CASSRPGEYTEAFF. Here the CDR3 DNA reads TGTGCCAGCAGCAGACCCGGGGAGTACACTGAAGCTTTCTTT.